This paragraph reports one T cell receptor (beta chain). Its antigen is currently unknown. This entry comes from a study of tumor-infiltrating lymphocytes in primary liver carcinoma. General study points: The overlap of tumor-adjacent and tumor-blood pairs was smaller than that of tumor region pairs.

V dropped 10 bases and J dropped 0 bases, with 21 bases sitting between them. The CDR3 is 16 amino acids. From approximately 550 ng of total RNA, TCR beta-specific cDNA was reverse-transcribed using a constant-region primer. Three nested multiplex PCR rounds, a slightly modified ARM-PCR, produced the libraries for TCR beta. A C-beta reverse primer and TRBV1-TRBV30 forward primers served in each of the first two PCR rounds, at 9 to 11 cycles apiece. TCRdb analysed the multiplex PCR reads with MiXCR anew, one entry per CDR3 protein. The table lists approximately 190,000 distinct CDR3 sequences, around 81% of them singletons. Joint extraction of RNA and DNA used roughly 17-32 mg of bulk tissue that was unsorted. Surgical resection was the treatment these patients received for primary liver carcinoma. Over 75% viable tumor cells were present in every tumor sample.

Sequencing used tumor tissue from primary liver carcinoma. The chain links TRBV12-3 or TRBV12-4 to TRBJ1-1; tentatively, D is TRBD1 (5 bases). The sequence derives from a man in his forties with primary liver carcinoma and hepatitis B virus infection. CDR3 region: CANSPGEGIVNTEAFF. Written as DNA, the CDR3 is TGTGCCAATAGCCCCGGGGAGGGGATCGTGAACACTGAAGCTTTCTTT.